This entry features one T cell receptor beta chain sequence. The antigen remains unidentified. Nominally healthy donors were sampled, though unrecorded immune exposures were likely. The CDR3 covers 15 residues. V was pared by 1 base and J by 0 bases, with 3 bases of the junction left unmatched. The germline gives CDR1 LGHNA, CDR2 YSLEER. The sample originates from a study of cytomegalovirus exposure and HLA in healthy donors. Study-level results: Segments of the TCR beta V type were, in most cases, productive about 87% or about 30% of the time in an earlier analysis.

Primers for the PCR totalled 60 Vbeta and 13 Jbeta. Libraries were prepared by immunoSEQ multiplex PCR; TCRdb keeps only in-frame clonotypes and omits some of them. The sample lists nearly 110,000 clones; roughly 71% were seen once. The source material was PBMCs. The source of this sequence is a male donor in good health and CMV-seropositive. The chain carries TRBV4-3 and TRBJ2-7, with 7 bases that match TRBD1. In DNA form, the CDR3 reads TGCGCCAGCAGCCAAGCACAGGGGCACTCCTACGAGCAGTACTTC. This sequence encodes CASSQAQGHSYEQYF.